This record looks at one T cell receptor beta chain sequence and its context. The data stem from a study of blood T cell repertoires in COVID-19. At the level of the study: COVID-19 samples from acute and convalescent phases originated in the United States, Italy and Spain. PBMCs, B-cell-depleted T cells, or T cells were the source of the cDNA or gDNA that made up the material.

Germline trimming cut 5 bases from V and 1 base from J; bases unmatched to any gene: 2. The CDR3 sequence is 15 residues long. CDR1 and CDR2 (germline): SGHVS, FNYEAQ. In the authors' workflow: Reference gene primer amplification in the assay estimated nucleated cell counts. TCRdb keeps only in-frame clones here, not all; method: immunoSEQ multiplex PCR. The DNA gave D and trimming, while V, J and clone size come from that table. The table records approximately 140,000 clones, around 90% of them present only once. The sample was peripheral blood. The V and J genes are TRBV7-6 and TRBJ2-2; 9 bases line up with TRBD1. This clonotype was obtained from a woman aged 55-69 years with active or convalescent COVID-19. CDR3 residues: CASSPGQGNTGELFF. The CDR3 bases are TGTGCCAGCAGCCCGGGACAGGGGAACACCGGGGAGCTGTTTTTT.